Below, 11 T cell receptor beta chains from the same sample are listed, as sequenced in a study of blood T cell repertoires in COVID-19 (TCRdb year 2020). The method behind the library was the immunoSEQ multiplex PCR assay. What TCRdb holds here is the immuneACCESS table cut down to in-frame rearrangements. Part of the clones is not present; checked against another copy, under half of the missing clones reflect an unresolved V gene, and the others are unexplained. This sample holds 65,000 to 95,000 clones; about 88% were observed only once. The leading ten clones occupy more than 10% of the sample. The sample taken for sequencing was peripheral blood. The receptors shown here come from a man between 65 and 80 years old with active or convalescent COVID-19.

V gene TRBV7-2 combines with J gene TRBJ1-3, with TRBD1 matching over 7 bases. CDR3 length: 14 amino acids. Germline CDR1 SGHTA, CDR2 FQGNSA. J was trimmed by 4 bases and V by 5 bases; bases with no gene match: 5. The CDR3 here is CASSARGYGNTIYF. CDR3 DNA: TGTGCCAGCAGCGCCAGGGGGTACGGAAACACCATATATTTT.

The gene calls are TRBV3-1 (or the pseudogene TRBV3-2) and TRBJ1-2, with no clear D. Between the trimmed V and J ends, which lost 3 bases and 5 bases, there was a span of 7 bases. The CDR3 is 12 amino acids. The germline CDR1 and CDR2 sequences are LGHDT and YNNKEL (reference sequence). The CDR3 DNA sequence: TGTGCCAGCAGCCAGACACGGTATGGCTACACCTTC. It is translated as CASSQTRYGYTF.

The chain links TRBV28 to TRBJ1-2; TRBD1 aligns across 10 bases. Germline V gene data show CDR1 as MDHEN and CDR2 as SYDVKM. Trimming cost V 2 bases and J 4 bases; bases outside gene matches: 10. The CDR3 spans 17 residues. The CDR3 DNA follows: TGTGCCAGCAGTTTAAGGGGTCGGACAGGGGGGTTCTATGGCTACACCTTC. Amino acids: CASSLRGRTGGFYGYTF.

DNA of the CDR3: TGTGCCAGCAGCGCGGGGACGGATCCCTACGAGCAGTACTTC. Amino acids: CASSAGTDPYEQYF. The chain carries TRBV7-3 and TRBJ2-7, with a weak D call TRBD2 (6 bases). V shed 5 bases and J shed 2 bases, with 13 bases lying between them. This CDR3 is built from 14 residues. Germline values: CDR1 SGHTA, CDR2 FQGTGA.

The chain is built from TRBV19 and TRBJ2-1; D remains ambiguous. The V end lost 7 bases, the J end lost 4 bases, and 26 bases lay between the germline ends. From germline, CDR1 is LNHDA and CDR2 SQIVND (reference sequence). This CDR3 spans 18 amino acids. This CDR3 reads CASTLILPRVSPYNEQFF. CDR3 DNA: TGTGCCAGTACCCTCATCTTACCCCGGGTCTCCCCGTACAATGAGCAGTTCTTC.

This clone appeared once. The J gene is TRBJ2-3, the V gene TRBV9, with a weak D call TRBD1 (6 bases). The CDR3 is 16 amino acids. Trimming pared 3 bases from V and 0 bases from J, leaving 14 bases between. The germline CDR1 and CDR2 sequences are SGDLS and YYNGEE. CDR3 region: CASSASGQGSTDTQYF. The CDR3 DNA reads as TGTGCCAGCAGCGCCTCTGGGCAGGGGAGCACAGATACGCAGTATTTT.

The chain is built from TRBV7-3 and TRBJ2-2; D uncertain. CDR1 SGHTA and CDR2 FQGTGA come from the germline V gene. V was shortened by 3 bases and J by 4 bases, with 9 bases between the two germline ends. The CDR3 covers 14 residues. The CDR3 loop is CASSLNRGTGELFF. CDR3 coding DNA: TGTGCCAGCAGCTTGAACCGAGGCACCGGGGAGCTGTTTTTT.

Of note for this clone: A junction end diverges from the germline sequence, so it may reflect a read error. In nucleotides, the CDR3 is TGCAGTGCTGAGCGGGGGGCGATGGGTATTTTT. Protein product: CSAERGAMGIF. The V and J genes are TRBV20-1 and TRBJ2-3; 9 bases agree with TRBD2. The germline gives CDR1 DFQATT, CDR2 SNEGSKA (reference sequence). The CDR3 contains 11 residues.

The V gene is TRBV28, the J gene TRBJ2-7; 7 bases map to TRBD1. The trim removed 0 bases at V and 3 bases at J, leaving 5 bases unmatched. In germline, CDR1 is MDHEN, CDR2 SYDVKM. The CDR3 totals 15 residues. The CDR3 sequence: CASSLWGQIYYEQYF. The CDR3 nucleotides read TGTGCCAGCAGTTTATGGGGACAGATTTACTACGAGCAGTACTTC.

The chain recombines TRBV13 with TRBJ2-3, with 7 bases matching TRBD2. The germline gives CDR1 PRHDT, CDR2 FYEKMQ (reference sequence). J gave up 3 bases and V 5 bases, and 11 bases lay outside the gene matches. The CDR3 extends over 16 amino acids. This CDR3 reads CASSPSGEGGTDTQYF. Written as DNA, the CDR3 is TGTGCCAGCAGCCCCAGCGGGGAGGGAGGGACAGATACGCAGTATTTT.

This rearrangement joins TRBV9 to TRBJ1-3, with TRBD1 matching 9 bases. The V and J ends lost 5 bases and 2 bases, in that order; junction bases with no gene match: 5. This CDR3 comprises 15 residues. Germline CDR1 and CDR2: SGDLS and YYNGEE. The CDR3 region is CASSTGGLPGNTIYF. The DNA of the CDR3 is TGTGCCAGCAGTACAGGGGGCCTTCCTGGAAACACCATATATTTT.